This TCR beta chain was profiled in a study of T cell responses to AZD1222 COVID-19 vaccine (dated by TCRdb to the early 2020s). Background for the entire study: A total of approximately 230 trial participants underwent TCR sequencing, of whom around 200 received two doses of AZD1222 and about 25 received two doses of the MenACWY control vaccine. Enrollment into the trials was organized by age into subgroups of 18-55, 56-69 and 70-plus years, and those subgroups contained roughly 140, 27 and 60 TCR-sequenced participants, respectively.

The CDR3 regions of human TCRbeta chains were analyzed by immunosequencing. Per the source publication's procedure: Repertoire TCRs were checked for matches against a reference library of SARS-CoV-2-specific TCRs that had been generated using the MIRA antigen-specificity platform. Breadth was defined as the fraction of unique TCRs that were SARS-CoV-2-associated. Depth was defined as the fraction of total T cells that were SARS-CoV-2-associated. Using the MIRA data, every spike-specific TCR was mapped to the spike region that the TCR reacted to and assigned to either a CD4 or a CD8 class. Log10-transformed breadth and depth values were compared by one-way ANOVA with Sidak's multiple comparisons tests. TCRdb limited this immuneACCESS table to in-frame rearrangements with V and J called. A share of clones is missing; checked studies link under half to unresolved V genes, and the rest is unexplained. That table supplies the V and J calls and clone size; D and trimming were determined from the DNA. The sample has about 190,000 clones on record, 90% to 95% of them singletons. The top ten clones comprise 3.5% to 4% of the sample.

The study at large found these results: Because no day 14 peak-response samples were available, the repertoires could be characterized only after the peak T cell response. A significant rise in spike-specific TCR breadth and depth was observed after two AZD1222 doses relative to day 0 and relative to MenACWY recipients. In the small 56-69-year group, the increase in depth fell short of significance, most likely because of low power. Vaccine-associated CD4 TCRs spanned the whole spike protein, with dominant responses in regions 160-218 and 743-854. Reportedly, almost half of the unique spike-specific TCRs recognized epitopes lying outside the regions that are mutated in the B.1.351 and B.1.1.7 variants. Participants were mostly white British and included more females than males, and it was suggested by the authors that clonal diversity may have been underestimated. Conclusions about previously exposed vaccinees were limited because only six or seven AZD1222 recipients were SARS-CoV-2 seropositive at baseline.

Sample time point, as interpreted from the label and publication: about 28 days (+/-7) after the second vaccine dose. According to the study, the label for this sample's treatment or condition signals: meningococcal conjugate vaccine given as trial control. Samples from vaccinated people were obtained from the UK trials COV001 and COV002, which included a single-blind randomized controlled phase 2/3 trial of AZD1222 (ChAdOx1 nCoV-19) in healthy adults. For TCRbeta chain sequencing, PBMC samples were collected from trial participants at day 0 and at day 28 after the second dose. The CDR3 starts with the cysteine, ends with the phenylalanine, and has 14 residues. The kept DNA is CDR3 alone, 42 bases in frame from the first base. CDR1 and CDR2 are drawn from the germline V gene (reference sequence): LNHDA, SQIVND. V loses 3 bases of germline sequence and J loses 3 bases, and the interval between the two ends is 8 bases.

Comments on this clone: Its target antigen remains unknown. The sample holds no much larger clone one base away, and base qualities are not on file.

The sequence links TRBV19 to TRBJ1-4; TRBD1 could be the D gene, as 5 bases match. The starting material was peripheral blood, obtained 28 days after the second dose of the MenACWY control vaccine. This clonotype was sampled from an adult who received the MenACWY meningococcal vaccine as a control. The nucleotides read TGTGCCAGTAGTATGGGACCCGCTAATGAAAAACTGTTTTTT. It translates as CASSMGPANEKLFF.